This TCR beta chain was retrieved from a study of cytomegalovirus exposure and HLA in healthy donors. About the research overall: Early on, a data release was issued that held roughly 86 million unique TCRs from HLA-typed donors. The Caucasian-associated ancestry cluster held roughly 84% of around 380 genotyped donors.

The study, taken as a whole, reports: Sequencing had likely introduced a cluster of highly shared sequence variants as an artifact. With later analysis, a missense DCLRE1C variant became linked to TCR beta V- and J-gene trimming.

With 60 Vbeta and 13 Jbeta primers, the PCR was carried out. Clones were sequenced by immunoSEQ multiplex PCR, and TCRdb holds only the in-frame ones, with some missing. The sample includes about 94,000 clones, more than 60% seen only once; the top ten take roughly 3.9%. Worth noting for this clone: No antigen is known for it.

The sequence was obtained from a man aged 30 to 39 in good health and CMV-seronegative. The sequenced sample was PBMCs.

The CDR3 nucleotides are TGTGCCAGCAGCTTCGGGGAGAATGAGCAGTTCTTC. Translated, it gives CASSFGENEQFF. The genes are TRBV7-3 and TRBJ2-1; a weak D match, TRBD2 (5 bases). V was cut by 3 bases and J by 7 bases, with 7 bases left in between. This CDR3 has 12 amino acids. Germline loops: CDR1 SGHTA, CDR2 FQGTGA.